This T cell receptor (beta chain) was documented in a study of T cells in Graves' hyperthyroidism and ophthalmopathy. Study observations and caveats: Appearing also in blood were most of the thyroid clonotypes expanded above 0.001. It was a median 6.5 months before onset that the model predicted ophthalmopathy.

This clonotype was seen ten or more times. Its antigen remains unidentified. Uncontrolled infection, other autoimmune disease, pregnancy or lactation disqualified patients from enrolment. Diagnoses used clinical symptoms, serum thyroxine and TRAb, thyroid ultrasound and orbital computed tomography. This CDR3 region has 17 residues. CDR1 is SGHVS, CDR2 FQNEAQ, per germline. V was clipped by 5 bases and J by 0 bases, with 17 bases between them. From RNA transcripts, TCR beta CDR3 regions were amplified. The TCR CDR3 was amplified in a first-round RT-PCR using the HTBI primer set. TCRdb used MiXCR to reprocess the multiplex PCR reads, holding one entry per CDR3 protein. Of 450,000 to 700,000 distinct CDR3 sequences in the sample, more than 45% are singletons; the top ten hold around 19%.

The clonotype was recovered from an adult woman with Graves' disease, either hyperthyroidism or ophthalmopathy (not recorded which). The sequencing sample was made of peripheral blood or thyroid tissue (not recorded which). This chain links TRBV7-8 with TRBJ1-3; D is possibly TRBD1 (6 bases). The CDR3 protein is CASSLGRQDFSGNTIYF. In DNA, the CDR3 is TGTGCCAGCAGCCTAGGTCGACAGGATTTCTCTGGAAACACCATATATTTT.